This entry lists 32 T cell receptor beta chains sequenced from one sample in a study of OX40 agonist ivuxolimab in advanced cancers. Some clones are missing from TCRdb's copy, which holds only in-frame ones; the method was immunoSEQ multiplex PCR. The sample has roughly 50,000 clones; roughly 80% are singletons. The sequences come from CD4+ or CD8+ T cells sorted from blood, collected in a trial of the OX40 agonist ivuxolimab. Receptor source: an adult with an advanced solid tumor such as melanoma, head and neck, liver or kidney cancer.

The rearrangement uses TRBV5-4 and TRBJ1-1; D gene uncertain. The CDR3 length is 14 residues. V was cut by 1 base and J by 4 bases, with 11 bases left in between. CDR1 is SGHNT, CDR2 YYREEE, per germline (reference sequence). The CDR3 sequence: CASSLMRGSTEAFF. CDR3 nucleotide sequence: TGTGCCAGCAGCTTGATGAGAGGGAGCACTGAAGCTTTCTTT. The complete variable domain, with remaining parts taken from reference TRBV5-4 and TRBJ1-1, reads ETGVTQSPTHLIKTRGQQVTLRCSSQSGHNTVSWYQQALGQGPQFIFQYYREEENGRGNFPPRFSGLQFPNYSSELNVNALELDDSALYLCASSLMRGSTEAFFGQGTRLTVV.

There are a few counts of this clone. This chain uses TRBV5-1 with TRBJ2-1; D gene ambiguous. Germline CDR1 is SGHRS and CDR2 is YFSETQ. V was cut by 0 bases and J by 0 bases, with 4 bases left in between. The CDR3 covers 14 residues. DNA for the CDR3: TGCGCCAGCAGCTTGGGCTACTCCTACAATGAGCAGTTCTTC. It specifies CASSLGYSYNEQFF.

The V call is TRBV5-6, the J call TRBJ1-5; no definite D call. Deletions cut 0 bases from V and 9 bases from J, with 10 bases between. Looked up from germline, CDR1 is SGHDT and CDR2 is YYEEEE. This CDR3 spans 13 amino acids. The CDR3 loop is CASSLGLARPQHF. In nucleotides, the CDR3 is TGTGCCAGCAGCTTGGGCCTGGCGAGGCCCCAGCATTTT.

Relative to its sample, this clone is medium-sized. The sample has other DNA sequences that encode this CDR3 too. V and J are TRBV7-9 and TRBJ1-4; no reliable D call. Deletions cut 2 bases from V and 4 bases from J, with 5 bases between. The CDR3 is made up of 13 amino acids. Germline-derived CDR1 and CDR2 are SEHNR and FQNEAQ (reference sequence). This CDR3 is CASSLRVNEKLFF. Here the CDR3 DNA reads TGTGCCAGCAGCTTAAGGGTTAATGAAAAACTGTTTTTT. Complete variable domain (other parts from reference TRBV7-9 and TRBJ1-4): DTGVSQNPRHKITKRGQNVTFRCDPISEHNRLYWYRQTLGQGPEFLTYFQNEAQLEKSRLLSDRFSAERPKGSFSTLEIQRTEQGDSAMYLCASSLRVNEKLFFGSGTQLSVL.

This chain links TRBV27 with TRBJ2-1; a weak D match, TRBD1 (5 bases). CDR1 MNHEY and CDR2 SMNVEV come from the germline V gene (reference sequence). With 3 bases removed from V and 3 bases from J, the gap between germline ends came to 9 bases. The CDR3 extends over 14 amino acids. The CDR3 here is CASSFTGLYNEQFF. The DNA of the CDR3 is TGTGCCAGCAGTTTTACAGGTCTCTACAATGAGCAGTTCTTC.

A remark on this clone: This may be a read error, as it is one base from a much larger clone. The chain employs TRBV4-1 and TRBJ1-2; the D gene is possibly TRBD1 (5 bases). V dropped 1 base and J dropped 7 bases, with 16 bases sitting between them. The germline gives CDR1 MGHRA, CDR2 YSYEKL. The CDR3 runs 15 residues. The CDR3 loop is CASSQVSREIAGYTF. The DNA of the CDR3 is TGCGCCAGCAGCCAAGTATCCAGGGAAATAGCTGGCTACACCTTC.

The chain couples TRBV5-1 to TRBJ2-1; TRBD1 matches 11 bases. The CDR3 consists of 17 residues. CDR1 SGHRS and CDR2 YFSETQ come from the germline V gene. Trimming removed 4 bases from V and 9 bases from J; junction bases left unmatched: 15. The CDR3 DNA reads as TGCGCCAGCAGCCACGGAGGGACAGGGGGGCCCTGGGGTGAGCAGTTCTTC. Translation: CASSHGGTGGPWGEQFF.

The chain joins TRBV5-1 to TRBJ2-5, with 9 nucleotides matching TRBD1. Germline V gives CDR1 SGHRS, CDR2 YFSETQ. The CDR3 covers 15 residues. The V and J ends lost 3 bases and 2 bases, in that order; junction bases with no gene match: 5. CDR3 bases: TGCGCCAGCAGCTGGACAGGGGTTAGGCAAGAGACCCAGTACTTC. Amino acids: CASSWTGVRQETQYF.

The J gene is TRBJ1-2, the V gene TRBV28, with 8 nucleotides matching TRBD1. The CDR3 is 13 residues long. V trimming: 1 base; J trimming: 8 bases; junction bases outside the gene matches: 3. The germline gives CDR1 MDHEN, CDR2 SYDVKM. CDR3 region: CASSLYRGRGYTF. As DNA, the CDR3 is TGTGCCAGCAGTTTATACAGGGGGAGAGGCTACACCTTC.

The rearrangement links TRBV10-3 to TRBJ2-7, with a tentative D call TRBD2 (6 bases). V shed 4 bases and J shed 6 bases, with 13 bases lying between them. Germline lookup yields CDR1 ENHRY and CDR2 SYGVKD. The CDR3 consists of 13 residues. CDR3 coding DNA: TGTGCCATCAGTGGAACCGGGGGAGCCGAGCAGTACTTC. Translated, it gives CAISGTGGAEQYF.

This CDR3 reads CASSPSQAYGYTF. The CDR3 DNA reads as TGCGCCAGCAGCCCGTCGCAGGCGTATGGCTACACCTTC. The chain carries TRBV5-1 and TRBJ1-2; D call uncertain. The CDR3 loop spans 13 amino acids. Trimming took off 4 bases at V and 5 bases at J, with 12 bases between the two ends. Germline lookup yields CDR1 SGHRS and CDR2 YFSETQ.

This sequence joins TRBV6-5 and TRBJ1-2; D is unclear. Germline CDR1 reads MNHEY; CDR2 reads SVGAGI. The CDR3 runs 14 residues. The V end was cut by 8 bases, the J end by 5 bases, with 18 bases between. CDR3 in DNA: TGTGCCAGCGCGACGGACGAGGAATATTATGGCTACACCTTC. Amino acids: CASATDEEYYGYTF.

The gene calls are TRBV2 and TRBJ2-3; possible D gene TRBD1, 6 bases. With 5 bases removed from V and 0 bases from J, the gap between germline ends came to 9 bases. The CDR3 consists of 14 residues. Germline V gives CDR1 SNHLY, CDR2 FYNNEI. CDR3 sequence (DNA): TGTGCCAGCAGTAGGGACACCAGCACAGATACGCAGTATTTT. Amino acids: CASSRDTSTDTQYF.

This chain joins TRBV4-1 and TRBJ2-3; D is perhaps TRBD1 (6 bases). V lost 1 base, J lost 2 bases, and 10 bases lay in between. CDR1 and CDR2 (germline): MGHRA, YSYEKL. This CDR3 comprises 15 residues. The CDR3 here is CASSQAGVATDTQYF. CDR3 coding DNA: TGCGCCAGCAGCCAAGCAGGGGTTGCCACAGATACGCAGTATTTT.

V is TRBV5-6 and J is TRBJ2-7; 10 bases align to TRBD1. This CDR3 has 15 amino acids. CDR1 is SGHDT and CDR2 is YYEEEE in the germline V gene. After removal of 4 bases from V and 2 bases from J, the junction contained 6 bases not matched to a gene. The CDR3 sequence: CASSAPTGGAYEQYF. The DNA for the CDR3 is TGTGCCAGCAGCGCTCCGACAGGGGGCGCCTACGAGCAGTACTTC.

This clone was counted only a few times. The identical CDR3 is also encoded by other nucleotide sequences in the sample. The rearrangement joins TRBV18 to TRBJ1-4; TRBD1 is a possible D gene (5 bases). This CDR3 spans 16 amino acids. From germline, CDR1 is KGHSH and CDR2 LQKENI. V lost 2 bases, J lost 11 bases, and 21 bases lay in between. The CDR3 sequence is CASSPNPTVALAKLFF. For the CDR3, the DNA is TGTGCCAGCTCACCAAATCCGACAGTCGCTTTGGCCAAACTGTTTTTT.

This chain uses TRBV5-4 with TRBJ2-7, with 14 bases that match TRBD2. This CDR3 is built from 16 residues. The V and J ends lost 3 bases and 5 bases, in that order; junction bases with no gene match: 7. CDR1 is SGHNT, CDR2 YYREEE, per germline (reference sequence). CDR3 sequence: CASSYRTSGRRDEQYF. CDR3 sequence (DNA): TGTGCCAGCAGCTACCGGACTAGCGGGAGGAGGGACGAGCAGTACTTC.

The chain couples TRBV5-1 to TRBJ2-3; no firm D call. Trimming removed 0 bases from V and 6 bases from J, with 14 bases in between. The length of the CDR3 is 15 residues. Germline V gives CDR1 SGHRS, CDR2 YFSETQ. In DNA, the CDR3 is TGCGCCAGCAGCTTGGCCCCGAATGAGAGGGATACGCAGTATTTT. It translates to CASSLAPNERDTQYF.

CDR3 coding DNA: TGTGCCAGCTCACCACCCGGACAAGAGACCCAGTACTTC. Protein sequence: CASSPPGQETQYF. The chain combines TRBV18 with TRBJ2-5; no firm D call. Germline CDR1 and CDR2: KGHSH and LQKENI. The CDR3 sequence is 13 residues long. V was shortened by 0 bases and J by 2 bases, with 4 bases between the two germline ends.

The gene calls are TRBV5-5 and TRBJ2-3; TRBD1 aligns across 9 bases. There are 16 residues in the CDR3. The junction had 6 bases not matched to a gene; V was cut back by 4 bases and J by 0 bases. Looked up from germline, CDR1 is SGHKS and CDR2 is YYEKEE (reference sequence). CDR3 residues: CASSTYRGQSTDTQYF. The DNA of the CDR3 is TGTGCCAGCAGCACCTACAGGGGGCAAAGCACAGATACGCAGTATTTT. The full variable domain, completed using reference TRBV5-5 and TRBJ2-3, is DAGVTQSPTHLIKTRGQQVTLRCSPISGHKSVSWYQQVLGQGPQFIFQYYEKEERGRGNFPDRFSARQFPNYSSELNVNALLLGDSALYLCASSTYRGQSTDTQYFGPGTRLTVL.

V is TRBV18 and J is TRBJ2-1, with D unresolved. Trimming took off 3 bases at V and 0 bases at J, with 15 bases between the two ends. Per germline, CDR1 KGHSH and CDR2 LQKENI. The CDR3 loop spans 17 amino acids. In nucleotides, the CDR3 is TGTGCCAGCTCACCCCTCCCTCCAGACAACTCCTACAATGAGCAGTTCTTC. It codes for CASSPLPPDNSYNEQFF.

The chain carries TRBV30 and TRBJ1-3, with TRBD1 as a possible D gene (5 bases). V lost 0 bases and J lost 0, with 9 bases in between. Germline V gives CDR1 GTSNPN, CDR2 SVGIG (reference sequence). The CDR3 is 15 residues long. The CDR3 loop reads CAWSVQGLSGNTIYF. CDR3 in DNA: TGTGCCTGGAGTGTCCAGGGACTCTCTGGAAACACCATATATTTT.

J is TRBJ1-3 and V is TRBV2; no firm D call. V was pared by 5 bases and J by 4 bases, with 12 bases between. The CDR3 length is 14 residues. The germline gives CDR1 SNHLY, CDR2 FYNNEI. The CDR3 reads CASSYLSTGNTIYF. The CDR3 nucleotides read TGTGCCAGCAGTTATCTTAGCACGGGAAACACCATATATTTT.

The chain employs TRBV4-2 and TRBJ1-4; D is unresolved. The V and J ends lost 6 bases and 8 bases respectively, with 13 bases between them. CDR3 length equals 13 residues. Per the germline V gene, CDR1 is LGHNA and CDR2 is YNFKEQ. The CDR3 spells CASSRLGKEKLFF. The CDR3 DNA is TGTGCCAGCAGTAGACTAGGGAAAGAAAAACTGTTTTTT.

The rearrangement links TRBV10-3 to TRBJ2-7; D is uncertain. CDR3 length equals 13 residues. Trimming took off 7 bases at V and 6 bases at J, with 16 bases between the two ends. Germline V gives CDR1 ENHRY, CDR2 SYGVKD. The CDR3 here is CAIMSTGAGEQYF. DNA of the CDR3: TGTGCCATCATGTCTACGGGCGCCGGCGAGCAGTACTTC.

This chain uses TRBV29-1 with TRBJ1-1; no reliable D call. Germline V lookup: CDR1 SQVTM, CDR2 ANQGSEA. V was shortened by 8 bases and J by 1 base, with 14 bases between the two germline ends. CDR3 length: 13 amino acids. CDR3 nucleotides: TGCAGCATCATAAGAGTGGCGAACACTGAAGCTTTCTTT. The encoded protein is CSIIRVANTEAFF.

As concerns this clone: The germline gene is not matched at one end of the junction; a read error may be the cause. The V gene is TRBV5-8, the J gene TRBJ1-4; D gene ambiguous. Germline V lookup: CDR1 SGHTS, CDR2 YDEGEE. The CDR3 sequence is 15 residues long. The DNA of the CDR3 is TGTGCCAGCAGATTGGGAGGGAGATTTAATGAAAAACTGTTTTTT. This sequence encodes CASRLGGRFNEKLFF.

The chain has TRBV19 and TRBJ2-2, with D maybe TRBD2 (6 bases). Germline values: CDR1 LNHDA, CDR2 SQIVND (reference sequence). The CDR3 contains 15 residues. V dropped 10 bases and J dropped 6 bases, with 21 bases sitting between them. CDR3 protein: CATSPWGDGAGELFF. The DNA for the CDR3 is TGTGCCACCTCGCCGTGGGGGGACGGGGCCGGGGAGCTGTTTTTT.

This clone was observed a single time. The chain uses TRBV6-6 and TRBJ2-7, with D possibly being TRBD1 (6 bases). The germline V gene encodes CDR1 MNHNY and CDR2 SVGAGI (reference sequence). This CDR3 is 15 amino acids long. V gave up 2 bases and J gave up 2 bases, with 13 bases separating them. CDR3 residues: CASSYHRTETYEQYF. The CDR3 nucleotides read TGTGCCAGCAGTTACCATCGGACAGAGACCTACGAGCAGTACTTC.

The V and J genes are TRBV9 and TRBJ2-1, with TRBD1 matching 10 bases. Germline loops: CDR1 SGDLS, CDR2 YYNGEE. The junction had 6 bases not matched to a gene; V was cut back by 0 bases and J by 9 bases. The CDR3 contains 15 residues. CDR3 nucleotide sequence: TGTGCCAGCAGCGTAGGGGACAGGGGTTGGGCTGAGCAGTTCTTC. It yields the protein CASSVGDRGWAEQFF.

The V and J genes are TRBV18 and TRBJ1-4; D perhaps matches TRBD1 (5 bases). The germline V gene has CDR1 KGHSH and CDR2 LQKENI. V lost 2 bases, J lost 5 bases, and 9 bases lay in between. There are 14 residues in the CDR3. CDR3 protein: CASSPSSGNEKLFF. The CDR3 DNA reads TGTGCCAGCTCACCAAGTTCAGGGAATGAAAAACTGTTTTTT.

This clone was observed a few times. V and J are TRBV6-1 and TRBJ1-1, with TRBD1 identical over 7 bases. This CDR3 spans 13 amino acids. Germline V gene lookup returns CDR1 MNHNS and CDR2 SASEGT. With V trimmed by 8 bases and J by 1 base, 4 bases remained unmatched. The CDR3 loop reads CASGQEQNTEAFF. CDR3 in DNA: TGTGCCAGCGGACAGGAACAGAACACTGAAGCTTTCTTT.